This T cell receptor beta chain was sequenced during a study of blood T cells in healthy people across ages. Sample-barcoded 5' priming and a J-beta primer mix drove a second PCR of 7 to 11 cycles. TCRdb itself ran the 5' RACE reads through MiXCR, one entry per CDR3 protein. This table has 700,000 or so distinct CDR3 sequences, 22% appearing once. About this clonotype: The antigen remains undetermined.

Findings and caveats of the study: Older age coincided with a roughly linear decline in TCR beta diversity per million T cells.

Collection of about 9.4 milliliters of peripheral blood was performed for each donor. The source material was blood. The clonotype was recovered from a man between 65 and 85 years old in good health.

The CDR3 spells CASSSWPDSELRGNTIYF. In DNA, the CDR3 is TGTGCCAGCAGTTCCTGGCCTGACTCAGAATTGAGGGGAAACACCATATATTTT. This chain connects TRBV12-3 or TRBV12-4 to TRBJ1-3; D not resolved. There are 18 residues in the CDR3. The ends were cut back, 4 bases at V and 4 bases at J, with 23 bases in the middle.